These 32 T cell receptor beta chains share one sample of origin, sequenced in a study of blood T cell repertoires in COVID-19. Data came from immunoSEQ multiplex PCR; TCRdb stores just in-frame clones and leaves some out. The data show about 50,000 clones, around 92% seen once. Sequencing input: peripheral blood. Receptors were obtained from a man older than 75 with active or convalescent COVID-19.

The chain carries TRBV19 and TRBJ1-4; D gene unclear. The CDR3 has 13 residues. The V and J ends lost 5 bases and 8 bases respectively, with 12 bases between them. Looked up from germline, CDR1 is LNHDA and CDR2 is SQIVND (reference sequence). The DNA of the CDR3 is TGTGCCAGTAGTCTAGTAAGAGGGGAAAAACTGTTTTTT. Translating gives CASSLVRGEKLFF.

V gene TRBV11-3 combines with J gene TRBJ1-5; possible D gene TRBD1, 5 bases. CDR3 length: 15 amino acids. Trimming took off 8 bases at V and 2 bases at J, with 16 bases between the two ends. Germline V gene lookup returns CDR1 SGHNT and CDR2 YENEEA. CDR3 DNA sequence: TGTGCCAGCTCCTGGGGCAGGGTTCGCAATCAGCCCCAGCATTTT. This encodes CASSWGRVRNQPQHF. Full variable domain (remainder filled in from reference TRBV11-3 and TRBJ1-5): EAGVVQSPRYKIIEKKQPVAFWCNPISGHNTLYWYLQNLGQGPELLIRYENEEAVDDSQLPKDRFSAERLKGVDSTLKIQPAELGDSAVYLCASSWGRVRNQPQHFGDGTRLSIL.

The V and J genes are TRBV4-1 and TRBJ1-2, with no clear D. Germline CDR1 MGHRA, CDR2 YSYEKL. V shed 7 bases and J shed 0 bases, with 12 bases lying between them. The CDR3 contains 14 residues. CDR3 sequence reads: CASNPGRANYGYTF. The CDR3 bases are TGCGCCAGCAACCCCGGGAGAGCTAACTATGGCTACACCTTC.

This chain joins TRBV27 and TRBJ2-3, with 8 bases fitting TRBD2. This CDR3 is built from 13 residues. Germline-derived CDR1 and CDR2 are MNHEY and SMNVEV (reference sequence). Trimming at V came to 7 bases and at J to 1 base, leaving 1 base not matched to a gene. The CDR3 reads CASTTSGTDTQYF. The CDR3 coding sequence is TGTGCCAGCACGACTAGCGGCACAGATACGCAGTATTTT.

The chain uses TRBV18 and TRBJ2-1; 9 bases are shared with TRBD2. V gave up 2 bases and J gave up 0 bases; unmatched junction bases: 8. The CDR3 sequence is 18 residues long. CDR1 is KGHSH and CDR2 is LQKENI in the germline V gene. This chain's CDR3 is CASSPYVAGAGSYNEQFF. The CDR3 nucleotides are TGTGCCAGCTCACCATATGTAGCGGGGGCCGGCTCCTACAATGAGCAGTTCTTC. Filled out from reference TRBV18 and TRBJ2-1, the complete variable domain reads NAGVMQNPRHLVRRRGQEARLRCSPMKGHSHVYWYRQLPEEGLKFMVYLQKENIIDESGMPKERFSAEFPKEGPSILRIQQVVRGDSAAYFCASSPYVAGAGSYNEQFFGPGTRLTVL.

V gene TRBV27 combines with J gene TRBJ2-2; a weak D match, TRBD1 (6 bases). This CDR3 comprises 15 residues. V shed 3 bases and J shed 7 bases, with 15 bases lying between them. From germline, CDR1 is MNHEY and CDR2 SMNVEV (reference sequence). The CDR3 is CASSFRVGGIGELFF. The CDR3 DNA follows: TGTGCCAGCAGTTTCCGAGTAGGGGGAATCGGGGAGCTGTTTTTT.

This rearrangement joins TRBV7-2 to TRBJ2-7; 8 bases line up with TRBD1. V lost 3 bases, J lost 6 bases, and 10 bases stayed unmatched. Germline V gene sequence: CDR1 SGHTA, CDR2 FQGNSA. The CDR3 is 15 residues long. The CDR3 here is CASSFGSQGAFEQYF. CDR3 nucleotides: TGTGCCAGCAGCTTCGGGAGTCAGGGGGCCTTCGAGCAGTACTTC.

The chain employs TRBV19 and TRBJ1-2; TRBD1 is a possible D gene (5 bases). Germline V gene sequence: CDR1 LNHDA, CDR2 SQIVND (reference sequence). The CDR3 has 15 amino acids. Deletions cut 3 bases from V and 5 bases from J, with 16 bases between. CDR3 in amino acids: CASSMGLGADYGYTF. The CDR3 DNA sequence: TGTGCCAGTAGTATGGGGCTAGGGGCGGATTATGGCTACACCTTC.

The chain employs TRBV23-1 and TRBJ1-6, with TRBD1 matching 7 bases. TRBV23-1 is designated an ORF whose function remains uncertain. J lost 7 bases, V lost 5 bases, and 8 bases had no gene match. There are 15 residues in the CDR3. The CDR3 is CASSYSTGPNSPLHF. CDR3 nucleotide sequence: TGCGCCAGCAGTTACTCGACAGGGCCAAATTCACCCCTCCACTTT.

The chain couples TRBV28 to TRBJ1-2; possible D gene TRBD1, 5 bases. Trimming took off 10 bases at V and 4 bases at J, with 16 bases between the two ends. This CDR3 spans 13 amino acids. CDR1 is MDHEN and CDR2 is SYDVKM in the germline V gene. The CDR3 sequence: CATIGHLAYGYTF. Here the CDR3 DNA reads TGTGCCACTATAGGACATTTGGCCTATGGCTACACCTTC.

The chain joins TRBV6-1 to TRBJ2-7, with D possibly TRBD2 on 6 matching bases. The CDR3 totals 14 residues. Germline CDR1 reads MNHNS; CDR2 reads SASEGT. V lost 8 bases and J 1 base, leaving 15 bases between the germline ends. As DNA, the CDR3 is TGTGCCAGCGGCCGGGACTCCTCATCCTACGAGCAGTACTTC. It translates to CASGRDSSSYEQYF.

The chain links TRBV7-2 to TRBJ2-3; 10 bases agree with TRBD2. Unmatched junction bases numbered 5, after V lost 2 bases and J lost 6 bases. CDR1 SGHTA and CDR2 FQGNSA come from the germline V gene. The CDR3 has 15 amino acids. This CDR3 is CASSLTSGIWDTQYF. As DNA, the CDR3 is TGTGCCAGCAGCTTAACTAGCGGGATTTGGGATACGCAGTATTTT.

This sequence joins TRBV18 and TRBJ2-7; 10 nucleotides align to TRBD1. The CDR3 extends over 16 amino acids. Germline-derived CDR1 and CDR2 are KGHSH and LQKENI. Trimming cost V 0 bases and J 5 bases; bases outside gene matches: 7. The CDR3 spells CASSPPSGTGAHEQYF. In DNA, the CDR3 is TGTGCCAGCTCACCACCGAGCGGGACAGGGGCCCACGAGCAGTACTTC.

The sample holds one count of this clone. The rearrangement links TRBV30 to TRBJ2-6; tentative D call: TRBD1 (5 bases). Germline CDR1 reads GTSNPN; CDR2 reads SVGIG (reference sequence). Between the trimmed V and J ends, which lost 3 bases and 2 bases, there was a span of 17 bases. CDR3 length equals 17 residues. In DNA form, the CDR3 reads TGTGCCTGGAGACGAGGTTTAGGGGCTACTGGGGCCAACGTCCTGACTTTC. Translation gives CAWRRGLGATGANVLTF.

The chain is built from TRBV28 and TRBJ1-2; D is possibly TRBD1 (5 bases). The germline V and J ends were trimmed by 4 bases and 4 bases, with 16 bases remaining between them. This CDR3 region has 15 residues. Looked up from germline, CDR1 is MDHEN and CDR2 is SYDVKM. The CDR3 sequence: CASSSLGTWSYGYTF. CDR3 DNA sequence: TGTGCCAGCAGTTCGCTCGGGACTTGGAGCTATGGCTACACCTTC.

The V gene is TRBV4-3, the J gene TRBJ2-3, with 7 bases that match TRBD2. CDR3 length equals 14 residues. CDR1 and CDR2 (germline): LGHNA, YSLEER. With 3 bases clipped from V and 6 bases from J, the junction kept 6 bases outside the gene matches. The CDR3 sequence: CASSQQTGGDTQYF. CDR3 in DNA: TGCGCCAGCAGCCAGCAGACCGGGGGGGATACGCAGTATTTT.

V and J are TRBV7-2 and TRBJ2-3; TRBD1 aligns across 11 bases. From germline, CDR1 is SGHTA and CDR2 FQGNSA. The CDR3 totals 15 residues. V dropped 5 bases and J dropped 7; count of bases not matched to a gene: 8. The CDR3 loop is CASSLGQGAGNTQYF. The CDR3 DNA is TGTGCCAGCAGCCTAGGACAGGGGGCTGGGAATACGCAGTATTTT.

The V call is TRBV15, the J call TRBJ1-2; D uncertain. Germline CDR1 and CDR2: LNHNV and YYDKDF (reference sequence). The ends were cut back, 0 bases at V and 5 bases at J, with 10 bases in the middle. This CDR3 spans 14 amino acids. In nucleotides, the CDR3 is TGTGCCACCAGCAGAGAAGAGGCTCCTTATGGCTACACCTTC. Translating it yields CATSREEAPYGYTF. The full variable domain, its missing parts supplied by reference TRBV15 and TRBJ1-2, is DAMVIQNPRYQVTQFGKPVTLSCSQTLNHNVMYWYQQKSSQAPKLLFHYYDKDFNNEADTPDNFQSRRPNTSFCFLDIRSPGLGDTAMYLCATSREEAPYGYTFGSGTRLTVV.

The chain employs TRBV2 and TRBJ2-1, with D possibly being TRBD1 (5 bases). V lost 5 bases, J lost 10 bases, and 6 bases lay in between. CDR3 length equals 10 residues. The germline gives CDR1 SNHLY, CDR2 FYNNEI. The DNA of the CDR3 is TGTGCCAGCAGTAGGGGCGAGCAGTTCTTC. Translation: CASSRGEQFF. Filled out from reference TRBV2 and TRBJ2-1, the complete variable domain reads EPEVTQTPSHQVTQMGQEVILRCVPISNHLYFYWYRQILGQKVEFLVSFYNNEISEKSEIFDDQFSVERPDGSNFTLKIRSTKLEDSAMYFCASSRGEQFFGPGTRLTVL.

The rearrangement uses TRBV19 and TRBJ1-1; 9 bases line up with TRBD1. Germline lookup yields CDR1 LNHDA and CDR2 SQIVND (reference sequence). Trimming removed 5 bases from V and 6 bases from J; junction bases left unmatched: 10. The CDR3 spans 15 residues. The CDR3 nucleotides are TGTGCCAGTAGTCCCCTCCGGGACAGGGATCCTGAAGCTTTCTTT. It translates to CASSPLRDRDPEAFF.

J is TRBJ2-3 and V is TRBV5-4, with 8 bases identical to TRBD2. With 2 bases clipped from V and 6 bases from J, the junction kept 8 bases outside the gene matches. The CDR3 is 15 amino acids. The germline gives CDR1 SGHNT, CDR2 YYREEE (reference sequence). CDR3 sequence (DNA): TGTGCCAGCAGCTTCAATCGGGGGGGCATGGATACGCAGTATTTT. It yields the protein CASSFNRGGMDTQYF.

The V gene is TRBV19, the J gene TRBJ1-1; TRBD1 might be the D (5 bases). V shed 4 bases and J shed 5 bases, with 8 bases lying between them. The germline V gene encodes CDR1 LNHDA and CDR2 SQIVND (reference sequence). CDR3 length: 12 amino acids. DNA of the CDR3: TGTGCCAGTAGTAGGGGGGGAACTGAAGCTTTCTTT. Its translation is CASSRGGTEAFF.

This chain uses TRBV5-1 with TRBJ2-5, with a possible D match to TRBD1 (6 bases). V gave up 2 bases and J gave up 0 bases, with 8 bases separating them. The CDR3 is 14 residues long. Germline CDR1 is SGHRS and CDR2 is YFSETQ. Here the CDR3 reads CASSLTGNQETQYF. CDR3 bases: TGCGCCAGCAGCTTAACAGGGAACCAAGAGACCCAGTACTTC.

V is TRBV5-1 and J is TRBJ1-5; D gene uncertain. The V end was cut by 0 bases, the J end by 7 bases, with 11 bases between. Looked up from germline, CDR1 is SGHRS and CDR2 is YFSETQ. This CDR3 has 14 residues. The DNA of the CDR3 is TGCGCCAGCAGCTTGGATGGAGGAGGGCAGCCCCAGCATTTT. It specifies CASSLDGGGQPQHF.

This chain joins TRBV6-5 and TRBJ1-1; D ambiguous. Germline V gives CDR1 MNHEY, CDR2 SVGAGI. The CDR3 has 13 amino acids. Trimming took 2 bases from V and 5 from J, leaving 9 bases between them. The CDR3 sequence is CASSYGEQTEAFF. CDR3 DNA: TGTGCCAGCAGTTACGGCGAACAGACTGAAGCTTTCTTT.

CDR3 sequence (DNA): TGTGCCAGCAGTTACCAGGGAAAGGGTCAGCCCCAGCATTTT. Translation gives CASSYQGKGQPQHF. The chain is built from TRBV6-5 and TRBJ1-5; TRBD1 is a possible D gene (5 bases). Looked up from germline, CDR1 is MNHEY and CDR2 is SVGAGI. The CDR3 has 14 amino acids. Trimming took 2 bases from V and 6 from J, leaving 11 bases between them.

The V call is TRBV19, the J call TRBJ1-5, with D tentatively TRBD1 (6 bases). The V end lost 5 bases, the J end lost 2 bases, and 16 bases lay between the germline ends. The CDR3 is 16 amino acids. Germline values: CDR1 LNHDA, CDR2 SQIVND (reference sequence). CDR3 in amino acids: CASSYRVIRGNQPQHF. The CDR3 region has the DNA TGTGCCAGTAGTTACAGGGTAATCAGAGGCAATCAGCCCCAGCATTTT.

The V and J genes are TRBV28 and TRBJ1-5; D is unclear. CDR1 and CDR2 from the germline V gene are MDHEN and SYDVKM. V lost 5 bases and J 3 bases, leaving 14 bases between the germline ends. This CDR3 region has 15 residues. CDR3 residues: CASSPPLGNNQPQHF. CDR3 DNA: TGTGCCAGCAGTCCGCCCCTCGGTAACAATCAGCCCCAGCATTTT.

The rearrangement joins TRBV10-3 to TRBJ2-3, with D perhaps TRBD1 (6 bases). V lost 0 bases to trimming and J lost 2 bases, with 12 bases between them. This CDR3 region has 16 residues. Germline loops: CDR1 ENHRY, CDR2 SYGVKD. CDR3 sequence (DNA): TGTGCCATCAGTGAGTCCGGACAGCAACCCACAGATACGCAGTATTTT. Protein product: CAISESGQQPTDTQYF.

The rearrangement joins TRBV15 to TRBJ1-1; 7 nucleotides agree with TRBD1. Germline loops: CDR1 LNHNV, CDR2 YYDKDF (reference sequence). J gave up 5 bases and V 1 base, and 7 bases lay outside the gene matches. The CDR3 is made up of 15 amino acids. The CDR3 spells CATSRGQAGGTEAFF. In DNA form, the CDR3 reads TGTGCCACCAGCAGAGGACAGGCAGGGGGGACTGAAGCTTTCTTT.

This chain uses TRBV19 with TRBJ2-7; D gene unclear. Trimming removed 5 bases at V and 2 bases at J, with 7 bases between. CDR3 size: 12 residues. Germline V CDR1 and CDR2: LNHDA, SQIVND (reference sequence). CDR3 amino acids: CASSLSPYEQYF. DNA for the CDR3: TGTGCCAGTAGTTTGAGCCCCTACGAGCAGTACTTC.

The table lists this clone with a count of one. The V gene is TRBV6-5, the J gene TRBJ2-5, with a possible D match to TRBD2 (5 bases). CDR3 length: 13 residues. Per the germline V gene, CDR1 is MNHEY and CDR2 is SVGAGI. Trimming pared 7 bases from V and 7 bases from J, leaving 16 bases between. The CDR3 nucleotides are TGTGCCAGCACGAACCCCCCTCGGGGGACCCAGTACTTC. Translating it yields CASTNPPRGTQYF.